The rows below give T cell receptor beta chains drawn from one sample of a study of human T cells and chemical hapten exposure. TCRdb recomputed calls from the RACE reads with MiXCR, one row per CDR3 protein. Among over 300,000 distinct CDR3 sequences listed, less than 6.5% were seen once. Sequences were derived from whole blood, sampled in connection with sensitization to the hapten diphenylcyclopropenone (DPC). Receptors were obtained from a woman aged 45 to 65 with alopecia areata. Some clones in this sample may be carry-over from other donors' samples. Each CDR3 is given with its conserved first and last residue. Fields, in order: J gene, V gene, D gene, clone size, CDR3 DNA, CDR3 protein. The D gene is left open where the match is weak. A clone size is listed for some rows: how often the clone was seen (once, few, many), or a class if it is expanded.

>TRBJ2-7|TRBV3-1|-|-
TGTGCCAGCACCCAGGAAAGGGGACATCACTACGAGCAGTACTTC
CASTQERGHHYEQYF
>TRBJ2-2|TRBV29-1|-|many
TGCAGCGTTGAGTATGGTGAGGGCACCGGGGAGCTGTTTTTT
CSVEYGEGTGELFF
>TRBJ2-3|TRBV18|-|many
TGTGCCAGCTCACCGTTCTGGGACGATACGCAGTATTTT
CASSPFWDDTQYF
>TRBJ1-1|TRBV30|-|-
TGTGCCTGGGCAGGGGCAACGACTGAAGCTTTCTTT
CAWAGATTEAFF
>TRBJ2-2|TRBV29-1|-|-
TGCAGCGTTGAAGAGCAGATGAACACCGGGGAGCTGTTTTTT
CSVEEQMNTGELFF
>TRBJ1-4|TRBV12-3/TRBV12-4|-|few
TGTGCCAGCAGTTTAGGGACGGAGAATGAAAAACTGTTTTTT
CASSLGTENEKLFF
>TRBJ1-1|TRBV29-1|-|-
TGCAGCGTCCCGGGGCCCATGAACACTGAAGCTTTCTTT
CSVPGPMNTEAFF
>TRBJ2-3|TRBV13|TRBD2|few
TGTGCCAGCAGCACCCGACTAGCGGGAGAAGGGGATACGCAGTATTTT
CASSTRLAGEGDTQYF
>TRBJ2-7|TRBV20-1|TRBD1|-
TGCAGTGCTCAGACAGGGGGAAGCTACGAGCAGTACTTC
CSAQTGGSYEQYF
>TRBJ2-7|TRBV5-6|-|many
TGTGCCAGCAGCTCTTGGGGGGACATCGCCTACGAGCAGTACTTC
CASSSWGDIAYEQYF
>TRBJ2-3|TRBV27|-|many
TGTGCCAGCAGTAACCCCCCGGCAGATACGCAGTATTTT
CASSNPPADTQYF
>TRBJ2-1|TRBV11-2|-|few
TGTGCCAGCAGCTTTGCCCACCCGGAGCAGTTCTTC
CASSFAHPEQFF
>TRBJ2-6|TRBV6-1|TRBD2|many
TGTGCCAGCAGTCCTGTAGCGGGAGTTATTTCTGGGGCCAACGTCCTGACTTTC
CASSPVAGVISGANVLTF
>TRBJ1-2|TRBV28|-|-
TGTGCCAGCAGTTCCGGGCTACGAGGCTACACCTTC
CASSSGLRGYTF
>TRBJ2-7|TRBV5-1|TRBD1|many
TGCGCCAGCAGCGATGGGACAGCCGGCCCCTCCTACGAGCAGTACTTC
CASSDGTAGPSYEQYF
>TRBJ1-6|TRBV27|-|-
TGTGCCAGCAGCCCGCCGGCCGGACCCCTCCACTTT
CASSPPAGPLHF
>TRBJ1-2|TRBV2|-|many
TGTGCCAGCAGTGAGAACCAGGTATCCGGACGGTGGTATGGCTACACCTTC
CASSENQVSGRWYGYTF
>TRBJ2-1|TRBV29-1|TRBD1|many
TGCAGCGTTCGGACAGGGAACTACAATGAGCAGTTCTTC
CSVRTGNYNEQFF
>TRBJ2-1|TRBV29-1|-|many
TGCAGCGTTGAAGATCAGGGGCGGAGGGGGCGCAATGAGCAGTTCTTC
CSVEDQGRRGRNEQFF
>TRBJ2-6|TRBV7-2|-|few
TGTGCCAGCAGCTTACGGGGGAGGTCCGGGGCCAACGTCCTGACTTTC
CASSLRGRSGANVLTF
>TRBJ1-1|TRBV7-2|-|many
TGTGCCAGCAGGAGGACAGAGCTCATGAACACTGAAGCTTTCTTT
CASRRTELMNTEAFF
>TRBJ2-7|TRBV27|TRBD1|many
TGTGCCAGCAGTTCCCTAGGGGGCACCTACGAGCAGTACTTC
CASSSLGGTYEQYF
>TRBJ1-2|TRBV29-1|-|many
TGCAGCGTTGAACGGACTCCGGAAGGCTACACCTTC
CSVERTPEGYTF
>TRBJ2-2|TRBV20-1|TRBD1|many
TGCAGTGCTAGAGATCTCCGGACAGGGGAGGTCGGGGAGCTGTTTTTT
CSARDLRTGEVGELFF
>TRBJ1-1|TRBV6-5|-|few
TGTGCCAGCGCGATGACGGTGAACACTGAAGCTTTCTTT
CASAMTVNTEAFF
>TRBJ2-7|TRBV29-1|-|-
TGCAGCGCCCTGCCCAGCGGGCGGACCTACGAGCAGTACTTC
CSALPSGRTYEQYF
>TRBJ1-5|TRBV6-1|-|-
TGTGCCAGCAGTGAATCCCAGGTTTTGGATCAGCCCCAGCATTTT
CASSESQVLDQPQHF
>TRBJ2-1|TRBV14|TRBD2|many
TGTGCCAGCAGCCAAGATGTCCGCCTAGCGGGAGGGCACTACAATGAGCAGTTCTTC
CASSQDVRLAGGHYNEQFF
>TRBJ2-4|TRBV6-1|-|many
TGTGCCAGTCCCGGAGGACACAGGTTTTACTTC
CASPGGHRFYF
>TRBJ2-3|TRBV29-1|-|-
TGCAGCGTACGAGGGACTACGCAGTATTTT
CSVRGTTQYF
>TRBJ2-7|TRBV6-5|TRBD2|few
TGTGCCAGCACTCTATATAGTGGGGGGGTCTACGAGCAGTACTTC
CASTLYSGGVYEQYF
>TRBJ2-1|TRBV7-8|-|many
TGTGCCAGCAGCCCTAGGGTGGCGGGGACGGGCGATGAGCAGTTCTTC
CASSPRVAGTGDEQFF
>TRBJ2-1|TRBV27|TRBD2|-
TGTGCCAGCACCACGGGGGGGCTCAACAATGAGCAGTTCTTC
CASTTGGLNNEQFF
>TRBJ1-5|TRBV20-1|TRBD1|-
TGCAGTGCTAGAAGAGAAGGACAGGGAAGCAATCAGCCCCAGCATTTT
CSARREGQGSNQPQHF
>TRBJ1-2|TRBV7-8|-|many
TGTGCCAGCAGCCTTACTGGAGACGGAGGGGGCTACACCTTC
CASSLTGDGGGYTF
>TRBJ2-3|TRBV20-1|-|many
TGCAGTGCTCACCCCGGCCCCCGGGGCGCGACAGATACGCAGTATTTT
CSAHPGPRGATDTQYF
>TRBJ1-2|TRBV12-3/TRBV12-4|-|many
TGTGCCAGCAGTTTGGGCACTCAGAACTATGGCTACACCTTC
CASSLGTQNYGYTF
>TRBJ2-3|TRBV19|-|few
TGTGCCAGTAGTATAGTCCGGACAGATACGCAGTATTTT
CASSIVRTDTQYF
>TRBJ2-1|TRBV7-9|TRBD1|many
TGTGCCAGCAGCGAAGAACGGGACAGCTCCTACAATGAGCAGTTCTTC
CASSEERDSSYNEQFF
>TRBJ1-5|TRBV20-1|-|few
TGCAGTGCCAGGCCGGGGGAACCCGATCAGCCCCAGCATTTT
CSARPGEPDQPQHF
>TRBJ2-7|TRBV27|TRBD1|few
TGTGCCAGCAGTTCCCTCCAGGGGGTCCGCTACGAGCAGTACTTC
CASSSLQGVRYEQYF
>TRBJ2-2|TRBV29-1|-|many
TGCAGCGTTGGGCAGGCAAACACCGGGGAGCTGTTTTTT
CSVGQANTGELFF
>TRBJ2-5|TRBV14|-|few
TGTGCCAGCAGCCAAGAGGCGAGGGAGACCCAGTACTTC
CASSQEARETQYF
>TRBJ2-1|TRBV5-1|TRBD1|many
TGCGCCAGCACCAATCCGGGACAGAGCCACAATGAGCAGTTCTTC
CASTNPGQSHNEQFF
>TRBJ2-5|TRBV7-9|TRBD1|few
TGTGCCAGCAGCTATACCGGGACAGGGGTTGGGGAGACCCAGTACTTC
CASSYTGTGVGETQYF
>TRBJ1-1|TRBV6-5|-|many
TGTGCCAGCAGGGGGACGAACACTGAAGCTTTCTTT
CASRGTNTEAFF
>TRBJ2-1|TRBV29-1|-|few
TGCAGCGTTACCGACGGCCCCAGGGAGTTC
CSVTDGPREF
>TRBJ2-6|TRBV7-2|-|few
TGTGCCAGCAGCCCCACCTGGTCTGGGGCCAACGTCCTGACTTTC
CASSPTWSGANVLTF
>TRBJ2-3|TRBV29-1|TRBD1|few
TGCAGCGTTTCACAAGGGACAGGGGGCGCATCTACGCAGTATTTT
CSVSQGTGGASTQYF
>TRBJ2-1|TRBV3-1|-|-
TGTGCCAGCAGCCGCACAGGGACTGAGCAGTTCTTC
CASSRTGTEQFF
>TRBJ2-3|TRBV6-5|TRBD2|many
TGTGCCAGCCCGAGGGGGATTAGCGGGGGCACAGATACGCAGTATTTT
CASPRGISGGTDTQYF
>TRBJ1-6|TRBV5-5|-|many
TGTGCCAGCAGCTTTTCTGACGGCTCACCCCTCCACTTT
CASSFSDGSPLHF
>TRBJ1-4|TRBV7-9|TRBD1|-
TGTGCCAGCAGTTCAACAGGGGGCGAAAGTGAAAAACTGTTTTTT
CASSSTGGESEKLFF
>TRBJ1-5|TRBV12-3/TRBV12-4|-|many
TGTGCCAGCAGTTTGGACAGTCGTAAGCCCCAGCATTTT
CASSLDSRKPQHF
>TRBJ2-7|TRBV10-3|TRBD2|many
TGTGCCATCAGTCCCCTAACGGGAGGGTACGAGCAGTACTTC
CAISPLTGGYEQYF